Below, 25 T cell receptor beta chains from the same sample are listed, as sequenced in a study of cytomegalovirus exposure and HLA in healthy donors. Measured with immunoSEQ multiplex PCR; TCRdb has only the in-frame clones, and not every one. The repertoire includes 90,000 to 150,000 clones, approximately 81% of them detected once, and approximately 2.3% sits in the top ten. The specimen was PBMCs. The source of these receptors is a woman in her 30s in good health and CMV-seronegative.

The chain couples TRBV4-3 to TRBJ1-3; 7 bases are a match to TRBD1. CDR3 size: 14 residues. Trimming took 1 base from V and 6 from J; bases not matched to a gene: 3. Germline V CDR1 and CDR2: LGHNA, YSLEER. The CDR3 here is CASSQGGQINTIYF. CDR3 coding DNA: TGCGCCAGCAGCCAAGGGGGACAGATAAACACCATATATTTT.

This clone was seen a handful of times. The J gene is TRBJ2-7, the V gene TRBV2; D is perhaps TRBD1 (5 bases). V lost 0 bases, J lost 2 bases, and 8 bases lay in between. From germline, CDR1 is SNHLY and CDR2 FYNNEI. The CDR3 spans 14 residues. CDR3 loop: CASSEAGRAYEQYF. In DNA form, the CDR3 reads TGTGCCAGCAGTGAAGCGGGCAGGGCCTACGAGCAGTACTTC.

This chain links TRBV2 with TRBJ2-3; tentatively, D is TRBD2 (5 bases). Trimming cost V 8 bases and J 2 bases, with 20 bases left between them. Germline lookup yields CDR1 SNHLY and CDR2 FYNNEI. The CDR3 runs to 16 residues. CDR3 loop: CASDGSEEADTDTQYF. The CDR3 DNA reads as TGTGCCAGCGATGGATCCGAGGAAGCGGACACAGATACGCAGTATTTT. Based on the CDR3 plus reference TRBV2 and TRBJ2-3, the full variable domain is EPEVTQTPSHQVTQMGQEVILRCVPISNHLYFYWYRQILGQKVEFLVSFYNNEISEKSEIFDDQFSVERPDGSNFTLKIRSTKLEDSAMYFCASDGSEEADTDTQYFGPGTRLTVL.

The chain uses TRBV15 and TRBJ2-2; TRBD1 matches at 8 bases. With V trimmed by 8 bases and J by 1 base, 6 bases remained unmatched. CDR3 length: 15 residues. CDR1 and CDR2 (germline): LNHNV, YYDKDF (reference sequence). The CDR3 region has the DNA TGTGCCACCGGGTCAGGGACAGGGAACACCGGGGAGCTGTTTTTT. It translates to CATGSGTGNTGELFF.

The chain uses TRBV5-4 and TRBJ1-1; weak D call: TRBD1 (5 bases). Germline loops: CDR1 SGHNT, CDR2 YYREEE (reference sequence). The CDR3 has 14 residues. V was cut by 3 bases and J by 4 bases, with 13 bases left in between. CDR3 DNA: TGTGCCAGCAGCTCACCTAAGGGGTCCACTGAAGCTTTCTTT. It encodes CASSSPKGSTEAFF.

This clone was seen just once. In DNA form, the CDR3 reads TGCGCCAGCAGTGAACCGAGATACAATGAGCAGTTCTTC. This translates into CASSEPRYNEQFF. The rearrangement uses TRBV10-1 and TRBJ2-1; D gene unclear. V shed 3 bases and J shed 4 bases, with 7 bases lying between them. From germline, CDR1 is WNHNN and CDR2 SYGVQD (reference sequence). The CDR3 length is 13 residues.

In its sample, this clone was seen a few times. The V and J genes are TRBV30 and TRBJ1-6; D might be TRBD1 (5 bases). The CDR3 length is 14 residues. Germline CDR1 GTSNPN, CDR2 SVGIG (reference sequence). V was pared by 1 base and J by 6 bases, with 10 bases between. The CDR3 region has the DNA TGTGCCTGGAGTGAAGGCAGGGTTAATTCACCCCTCCACTTT. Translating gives CAWSEGRVNSPLHF.

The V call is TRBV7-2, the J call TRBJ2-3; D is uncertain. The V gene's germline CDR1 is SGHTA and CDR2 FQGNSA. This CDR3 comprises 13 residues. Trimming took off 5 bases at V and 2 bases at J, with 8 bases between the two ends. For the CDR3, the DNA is TGTGCCAGCAGCCCCCGCTACACAGATACGCAGTATTTT. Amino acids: CASSPRYTDTQYF. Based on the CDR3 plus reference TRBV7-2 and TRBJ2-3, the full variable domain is GAGVSQSPSNKVTEKGKDVELRCDPISGHTALYWYRQSLGQGLEFLIYFQGNSAPDKSGLPSDRFSAERTGGSVSTLTIQRTQQEDSAVYLCASSPRYTDTQYFGPGTRLTVL.

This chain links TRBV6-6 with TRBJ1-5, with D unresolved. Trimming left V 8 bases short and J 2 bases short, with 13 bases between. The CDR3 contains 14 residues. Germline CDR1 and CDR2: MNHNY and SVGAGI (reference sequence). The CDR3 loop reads CASQAEFRNQPQHF. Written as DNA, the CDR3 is TGTGCCAGCCAAGCGGAATTTCGCAATCAGCCCCAGCATTTT.

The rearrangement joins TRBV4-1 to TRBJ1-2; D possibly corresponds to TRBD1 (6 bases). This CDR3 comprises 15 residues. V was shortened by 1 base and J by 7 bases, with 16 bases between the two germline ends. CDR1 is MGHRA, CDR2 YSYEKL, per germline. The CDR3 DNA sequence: TGCGCCAGCAGCCAAGTAGGGGGAAAGATTAGTGGCTACACCTTC. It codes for CASSQVGGKISGYTF.

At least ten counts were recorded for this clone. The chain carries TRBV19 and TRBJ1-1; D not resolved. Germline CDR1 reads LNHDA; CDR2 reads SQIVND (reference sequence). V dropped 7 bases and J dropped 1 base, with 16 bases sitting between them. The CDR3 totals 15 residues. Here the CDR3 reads CASNTKRSTNTEAFF. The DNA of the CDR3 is TGTGCCAGTAACACTAAGAGGTCTACGAACACTGAAGCTTTCTTT.

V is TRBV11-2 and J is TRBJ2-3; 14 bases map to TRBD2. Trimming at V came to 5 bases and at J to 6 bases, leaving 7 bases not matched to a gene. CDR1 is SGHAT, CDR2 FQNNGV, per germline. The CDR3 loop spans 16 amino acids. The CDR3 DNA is TGTGCCAGCAGCGCCTGGACTAGCGGGGGGCTCGATACGCAGTATTTT. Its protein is CASSAWTSGGLDTQYF.

The CDR3 loop is CASSQQTGVRPDTQYF. CDR3 nucleotide sequence: TGTGCCAGCAGCCAGCAGACAGGGGTTCGTCCAGATACGCAGTATTTT. The V call is TRBV14, the J call TRBJ2-3; 8 bases align to TRBD1. Germline-derived CDR1 and CDR2 are SGHDN and FVKESK. V trimming: 3 bases; J trimming: 4 bases; junction bases outside the gene matches: 9. The CDR3 spans 16 residues.

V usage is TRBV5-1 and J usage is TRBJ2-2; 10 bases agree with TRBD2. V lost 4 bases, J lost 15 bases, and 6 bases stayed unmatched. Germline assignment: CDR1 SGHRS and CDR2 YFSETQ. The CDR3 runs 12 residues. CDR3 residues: CASSRSGGAVFF. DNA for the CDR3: TGCGCCAGCAGCCGGAGCGGGGGGGCTGTGTTTTTT. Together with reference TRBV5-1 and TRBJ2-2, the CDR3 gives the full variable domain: KAGVTQTPRYLIKTRGQQVTLSCSPISGHRSVSWYQQTPGQGLQFLFEYFSETQRNKGNFPGRFSGRQFSNSRSEMNVSTLELGDSALYLCASSRSGGAVFFGEGSRLTVL.

In nucleotides, the CDR3 is TGTGCCAGCAGCTTGGCCCGGGGCTCCTACGAGCAGTACTTC. This codes for CASSLARGSYEQYF. The V gene is TRBV5-4, the J gene TRBJ2-7, with a weak D call TRBD2 (5 bases). CDR1 SGHNT and CDR2 YYREEE come from the germline V gene (reference sequence). CDR3 size: 14 residues. V dropped 0 bases and J dropped 0 bases, with 7 bases sitting between them.

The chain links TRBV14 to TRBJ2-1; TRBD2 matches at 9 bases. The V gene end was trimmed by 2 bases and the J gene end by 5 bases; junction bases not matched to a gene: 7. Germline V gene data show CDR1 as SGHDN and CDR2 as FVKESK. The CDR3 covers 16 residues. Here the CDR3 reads CASSQRPGLANNEQFF. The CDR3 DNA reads TGTGCCAGCAGCCAAAGACCGGGACTAGCAAACAATGAGCAGTTCTTC.

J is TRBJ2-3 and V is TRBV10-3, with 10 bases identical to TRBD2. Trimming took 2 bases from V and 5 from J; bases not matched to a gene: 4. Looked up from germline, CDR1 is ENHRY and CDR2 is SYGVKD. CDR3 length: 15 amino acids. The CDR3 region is CAISEERGGIDTQYF. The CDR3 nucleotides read TGTGCCATCAGTGAGGAGCGGGGGGGCATAGATACGCAGTATTTT.

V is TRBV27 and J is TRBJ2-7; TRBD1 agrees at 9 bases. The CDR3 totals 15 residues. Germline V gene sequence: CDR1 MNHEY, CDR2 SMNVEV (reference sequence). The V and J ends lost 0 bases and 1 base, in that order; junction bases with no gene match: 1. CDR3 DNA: TGTGCCAGCAGTTTATCACAGGGGGCTTCCTACGAGCAGTACTTC. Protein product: CASSLSQGASYEQYF.

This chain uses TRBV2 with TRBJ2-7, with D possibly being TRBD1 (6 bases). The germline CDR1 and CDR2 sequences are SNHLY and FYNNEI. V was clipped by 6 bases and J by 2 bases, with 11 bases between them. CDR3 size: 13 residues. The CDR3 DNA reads TGTGCCAGCAGGGAGGACAGAGCCTACGAGCAGTACTTC. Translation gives CASREDRAYEQYF.

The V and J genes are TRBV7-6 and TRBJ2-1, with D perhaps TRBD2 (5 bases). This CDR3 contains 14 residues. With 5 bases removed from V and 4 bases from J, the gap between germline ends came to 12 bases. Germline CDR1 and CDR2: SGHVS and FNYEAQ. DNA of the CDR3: TGTGCCAGCAGCCCCATACTAGATTACAATGAGCAGTTCTTC. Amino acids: CASSPILDYNEQFF.

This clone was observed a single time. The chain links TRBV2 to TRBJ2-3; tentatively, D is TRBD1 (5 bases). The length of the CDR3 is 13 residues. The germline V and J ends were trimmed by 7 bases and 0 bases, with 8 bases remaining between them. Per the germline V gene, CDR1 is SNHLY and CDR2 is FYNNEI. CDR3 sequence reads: CASTRTSTDTQYF. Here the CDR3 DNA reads TGTGCCAGCACCCGGACAAGCACAGATACGCAGTATTTT.

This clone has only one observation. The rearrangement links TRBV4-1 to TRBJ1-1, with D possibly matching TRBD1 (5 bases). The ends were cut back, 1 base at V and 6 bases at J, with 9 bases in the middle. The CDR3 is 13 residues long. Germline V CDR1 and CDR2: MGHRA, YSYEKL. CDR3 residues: CASSQAGVAEAFF. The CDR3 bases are TGCGCCAGCAGCCAAGCGGGGGTTGCTGAAGCTTTCTTT.

In DNA form, the CDR3 reads TGTGCCAGCGGGAGGGAGGCGGTTCTAATGAACACTGAAGCTTTCTTT. The encoded protein is CASGREAVLMNTEAFF. The chain couples TRBV7-2 to TRBJ1-1; no firm D call. The germline V gene encodes CDR1 SGHTA and CDR2 FQGNSA. The CDR3 contains 16 residues. Trimming left V 8 bases short and J 0 bases short, with 19 bases between. Supplemented by reference TRBV7-2 and TRBJ1-1, the full variable domain reads GAGVSQSPSNKVTEKGKDVELRCDPISGHTALYWYRQSLGQGLEFLIYFQGNSAPDKSGLPSDRFSAERTGGSVSTLTIQRTQQEDSAVYLCASGREAVLMNTEAFFGQGTRLTVV.

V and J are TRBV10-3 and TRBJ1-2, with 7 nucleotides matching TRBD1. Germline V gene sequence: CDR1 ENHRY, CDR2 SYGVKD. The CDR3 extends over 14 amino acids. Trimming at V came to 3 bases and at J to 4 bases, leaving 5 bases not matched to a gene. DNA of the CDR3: TGTGCCATCAGTGACGCCGGGACAGTCTATGGCTACACCTTC. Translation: CAISDAGTVYGYTF.

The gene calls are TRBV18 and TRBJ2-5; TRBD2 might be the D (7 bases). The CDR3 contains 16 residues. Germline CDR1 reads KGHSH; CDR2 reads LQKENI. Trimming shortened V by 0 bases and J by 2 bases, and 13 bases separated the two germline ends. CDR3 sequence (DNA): TGTGCCAGCTCACCACCCTCGGGGGGCCTACAAGAGACCCAGTACTTC. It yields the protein CASSPPSGGLQETQYF.